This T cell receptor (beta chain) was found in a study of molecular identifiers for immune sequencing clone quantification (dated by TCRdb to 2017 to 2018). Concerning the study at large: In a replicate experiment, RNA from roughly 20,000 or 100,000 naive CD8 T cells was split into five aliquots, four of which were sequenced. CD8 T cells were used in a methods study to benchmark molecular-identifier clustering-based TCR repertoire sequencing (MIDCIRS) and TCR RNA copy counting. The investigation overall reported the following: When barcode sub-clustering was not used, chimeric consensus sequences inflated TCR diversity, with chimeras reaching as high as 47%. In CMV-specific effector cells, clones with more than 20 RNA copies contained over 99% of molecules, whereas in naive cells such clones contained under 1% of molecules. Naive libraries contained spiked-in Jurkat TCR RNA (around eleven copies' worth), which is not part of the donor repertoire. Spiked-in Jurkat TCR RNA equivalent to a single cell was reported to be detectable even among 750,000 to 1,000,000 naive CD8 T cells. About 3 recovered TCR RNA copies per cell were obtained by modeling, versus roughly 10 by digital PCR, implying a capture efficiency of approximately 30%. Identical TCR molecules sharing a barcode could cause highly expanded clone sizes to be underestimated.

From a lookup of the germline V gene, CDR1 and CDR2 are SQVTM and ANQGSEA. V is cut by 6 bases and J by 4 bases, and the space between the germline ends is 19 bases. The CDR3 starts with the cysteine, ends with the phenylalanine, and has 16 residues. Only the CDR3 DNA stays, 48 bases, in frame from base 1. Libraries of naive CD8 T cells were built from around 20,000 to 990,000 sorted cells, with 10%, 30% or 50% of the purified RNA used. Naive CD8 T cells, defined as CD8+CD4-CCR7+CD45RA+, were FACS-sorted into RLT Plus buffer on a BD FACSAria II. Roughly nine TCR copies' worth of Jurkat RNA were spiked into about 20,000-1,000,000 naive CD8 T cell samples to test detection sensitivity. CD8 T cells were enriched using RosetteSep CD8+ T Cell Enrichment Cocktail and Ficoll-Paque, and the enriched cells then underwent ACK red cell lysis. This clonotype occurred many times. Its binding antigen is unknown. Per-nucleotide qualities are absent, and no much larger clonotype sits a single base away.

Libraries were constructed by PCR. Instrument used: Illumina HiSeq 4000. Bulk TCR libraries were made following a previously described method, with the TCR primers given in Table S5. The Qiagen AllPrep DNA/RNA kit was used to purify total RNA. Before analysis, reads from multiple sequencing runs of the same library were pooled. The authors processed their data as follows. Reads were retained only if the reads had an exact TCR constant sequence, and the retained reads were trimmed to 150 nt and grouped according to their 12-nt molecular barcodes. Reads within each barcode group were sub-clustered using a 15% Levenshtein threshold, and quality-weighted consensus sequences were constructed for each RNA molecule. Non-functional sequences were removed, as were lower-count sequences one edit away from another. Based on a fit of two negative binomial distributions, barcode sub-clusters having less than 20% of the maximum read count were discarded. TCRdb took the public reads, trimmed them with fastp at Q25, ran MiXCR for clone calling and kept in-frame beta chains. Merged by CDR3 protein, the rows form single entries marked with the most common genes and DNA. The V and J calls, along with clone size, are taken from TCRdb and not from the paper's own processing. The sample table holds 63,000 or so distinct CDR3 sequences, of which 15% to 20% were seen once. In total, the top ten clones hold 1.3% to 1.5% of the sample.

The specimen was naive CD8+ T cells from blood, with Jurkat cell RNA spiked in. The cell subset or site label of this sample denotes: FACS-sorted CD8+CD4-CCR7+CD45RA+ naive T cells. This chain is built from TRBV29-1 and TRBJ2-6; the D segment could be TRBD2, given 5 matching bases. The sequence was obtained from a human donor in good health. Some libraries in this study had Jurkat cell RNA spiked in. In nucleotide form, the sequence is TGCAGCGTAACGGGCCTTGAGGGCCGAGGGGCCAACGTCCTGACTTTC. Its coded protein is CSVTGLEGRGANVLTF.